The 10 T cell receptor beta chains below all came from one sample that was sequenced in a study of Ad26.COV2.S vaccination and SARS-CoV-2 variants. The treatment denotes: 19 received Ad26.COV2.S at low or high dose, single or two shots; a few received placebo; per-sample allocation not given. Vaccine and placebo recipients were sampled on day 63 after the first injection. Clones were read by immunoSEQ multiplex PCR, and TCRdb kept only the in-frame ones, dropping some. This sample has around 250,000 clones; around 88% occur once, and the top ten carry just under 3%. The sample consisted of peripheral blood, taken in a trial of Ad26.COV2.S vaccine versus placebo. The receptors come from a person between 18 and 60 years old who received the Ad26.COV2.S COVID-19 vaccine or a placebo.

The genes are TRBV7-3 and TRBJ2-3; D ambiguous. The CDR3 length is 17 residues. V was clipped by 4 bases and J by 1 base, with 18 bases between them. CDR1 and CDR2 from the germline V gene are SGHTA and FQGTGA. In DNA form, the CDR3 reads TGTGCCAGCAGCTCGAATCCGACCCGCCGGGGCACAGATACGCAGTATTTT. It specifies CASSSNPTRRGTDTQYF.

CDR3 DNA: TGCAGCGTTGAGGACAACAACTCTGGGGCCAACGTCCTGACTTTC. This sequence encodes CSVEDNNSGANVLTF. The chain uses TRBV29-1 and TRBJ2-6; D perhaps matches TRBD1 (5 bases). The CDR3 consists of 15 residues. The germline CDR1 and CDR2 sequences are SQVTM and ANQGSEA. Trimming stripped 3 bases from V and 0 bases from J, with 9 bases between.

The V gene is TRBV7-9, the J gene TRBJ2-5; TRBD2 matches 10 bases. In germline, CDR1 is SEHNR, CDR2 FQNEAQ (reference sequence). This CDR3 has 16 residues. V gave up 10 bases and J gave up 2 bases; unmatched junction bases: 13. The CDR3 spells CATRGLAGDAQETQYF. As DNA, the CDR3 is TGTGCCACCAGGGGTCTAGCGGGGGACGCACAAGAGACCCAGTACTTC. The whole variable domain, remainder taken from reference TRBV7-9 and TRBJ2-5, is DTGVSQNPRHKITKRGQNVTFRCDPISEHNRLYWYRQTLGQGPEFLTYFQNEAQLEKSRLLSDRFSAERPKGSFSTLEIQRTEQGDSAMYLCATRGLAGDAQETQYFGPGTRLLVL.

This CDR3 is CASSLAIAGGPYNEQFF. As DNA, the CDR3 is TGTGCCAGCAGCTTAGCCATAGCGGGAGGACCCTACAATGAGCAGTTCTTC. This rearrangement joins TRBV7-2 to TRBJ2-1, with 10 bases identical to TRBD2. The CDR3 spans 17 residues. V was pared by 0 bases and J by 2 bases, with 4 bases of the junction left unmatched. CDR1 and CDR2 (germline): SGHTA, FQGNSA. The full variable domain, in which reference TRBV7-2 and TRBJ2-1 provide the parts outside the CDR3, is GAGVSQSPSNKVTEKGKDVELRCDPISGHTALYWYRQSLGQGLEFLIYFQGNSAPDKSGLPSDRFSAERTGGSVSTLTIQRTQQEDSAVYLCASSLAIAGGPYNEQFFGPGTRLTVL.

The V gene is TRBV11-2, the J gene TRBJ1-1, with D possibly TRBD1 on 5 matching bases. Germline assignment: CDR1 SGHAT and CDR2 FQNNGV. The V and J ends lost 4 bases and 3 bases respectively, with 9 bases between them. This CDR3 has 13 amino acids. CDR3 residues: CASSSTEYTEAFF. CDR3 nucleotides: TGTGCCAGCAGCTCGACAGAATACACTGAAGCTTTCTTT.

The chain couples TRBV5-1 to TRBJ1-4; TRBD1 matches at 9 bases. The junction had 6 bases not matched to a gene; V was cut back by 4 bases and J by 5 bases. This CDR3 spans 15 amino acids. CDR1 and CDR2 (germline): SGHRS, YFSETQ. CDR3 protein: CASSTTGGRNEKLFF. CDR3 nucleotide sequence: TGCGCCAGCAGCACCACAGGGGGCAGGAATGAAAAACTGTTTTTT.

In DNA form, the CDR3 reads TGTGCCAGCAGGGGACTAGCGGGTGCGCCGGGGGAGCTGTTTTTT. Its protein is CASRGLAGAPGELFF. V is TRBV6-5 and J is TRBJ2-2, with TRBD2 matching 12 bases. The germline V gene encodes CDR1 MNHEY and CDR2 SVGAGI. This CDR3 contains 15 residues. Trimming removed 6 bases from V and 8 bases from J; junction bases left unmatched: 7.

The V gene is TRBV5-1, the J gene TRBJ2-2; D is unclear. This CDR3 is 14 amino acids long. V lost 1 base and J lost 3, with 7 bases in between. Germline lookup yields CDR1 SGHRS and CDR2 YFSETQ. In DNA form, the CDR3 reads TGCGCCAGCAGCTTGTTAGGTCACACCGGGGAGCTGTTTTTT. The encoded protein is CASSLLGHTGELFF.

This chain links TRBV5-1 with TRBJ2-3, with 8 bases that match TRBD2. The ends lost 0 bases at V and 2 bases at J; junction bases unmatched: 14. In germline, CDR1 is SGHRS, CDR2 YFSETQ. The CDR3 is 19 residues long. CDR3 sequence (DNA): TGCGCCAGCAGCTTGGTTTTAGTGTCCGGCGGGGGGAACACAGATACGCAGTATTTT. Amino acid sequence: CASSLVLVSGGGNTDTQYF.

The J gene is TRBJ2-7, the V gene TRBV2; the D gene is possibly TRBD2 (6 bases). This CDR3 contains 13 residues. Trimming shortened V by 6 bases and J by 7 bases, and 16 bases separated the two germline ends. Germline CDR1 reads SNHLY; CDR2 reads FYNNEI. The CDR3, as DNA: TGTGCCAGCAGCAAGGGGCGGGATCTTGAGCAGTACGTC. Translating gives CASSKGRDLEQYV.